The 27 T cell receptor beta chains reported below all come from one sample, sequenced in a study of shared T cell receptors in the human thymus. Here immunoSEQ multiplex PCR was the method, and the copy in TCRdb shows in-frame clones only, minus some. The sample has some 700,000 clones, 80% to 90% seen once; the top ten hold more than 0.008%. In addition, the sample was reused for a study of human thymus T cells.

Sequenced material: thymocytes. These receptors all stem from a girl younger than two with a congenital heart defect.

This rearrangement joins TRBV5-4 to TRBJ2-1, with a possible D match to TRBD2 (5 bases). The CDR3 sequence is 19 residues long. V was pared by 0 bases and J by 0 bases, with 19 bases between. Germline V gene sequence: CDR1 SGHNT, CDR2 YYREEE (reference sequence). CDR3 region: CASSLGPVGSPRSYNEQFF. Written as DNA, the CDR3 is TGTGCCAGCAGCTTGGGACCCGTGGGGAGCCCGCGCTCCTACAATGAGCAGTTCTTC.

The chain employs TRBV7-2 and TRBJ2-7, with D possibly TRBD1 on 6 matching bases. The CDR3 is 12 residues long. Trimming removed 7 bases from V and 4 bases from J, with 11 bases in between. Looked up from germline, CDR1 is SGHTA and CDR2 is FQGNSA. The CDR3 loop reads CASKDSYYEQYF. The CDR3 DNA sequence: TGTGCCAGCAAGGACAGTTATTACGAGCAGTACTTC.

This rearrangement joins TRBV19 to TRBJ1-2; D gene uncertain. This CDR3 is 14 amino acids long. V was cut by 5 bases and J by 4 bases, with 14 bases left in between. CDR1 LNHDA and CDR2 SQIVND come from the germline V gene (reference sequence). CDR3 sequence (DNA): TGTGCCAGTAGTCTCATCAGTGCTCTCTATGGCTACACCTTC. Its protein product is CASSLISALYGYTF.

This clone showed up just a few times. The chain joins TRBV29-1 to TRBJ1-2; 8 positions match TRBD1. The length of the CDR3 is 13 residues. V lost 7 bases and J lost 14; bases outside the gene matches: 18. CDR1 and CDR2 from the germline V gene are SQVTM and ANQGSEA. This CDR3 reads CSDGLQGGSTPTF. The CDR3 nucleotides read TGCAGCGACGGTCTACAGGGGGGGTCCACCCCGACCTTC. The complete variable domain, with remaining parts taken from reference TRBV29-1 and TRBJ1-2, reads SAVISQKPSRDICQRGTSLTIQCQVDSQVTMMFWYRQQPGQSLTLIATANQGSEATYESGFVIDKFPISRPNLTFSTLTVSNMSPEDSSIYLCSDGLQGGSTPTFGSGTRLTVV.

CDR3 nucleotide sequence: TGTGCCAGCAGCCAACAGGGGGCTAGGAGGTACACTGAAGCTTTCTTT. It codes for CASSQQGARRYTEAFF. This chain joins TRBV14 and TRBJ1-1, with 8 bases matching TRBD1. CDR1 is SGHDN, CDR2 FVKESK, per germline. The CDR3 is made up of 16 amino acids. Germline trimming cut 2 bases from V and 3 bases from J; bases unmatched to any gene: 8. Full variable domain (outside the CDR3, taken from reference TRBV14 and TRBJ1-1): EAGVTQFPSHSVIEKGQTVTLRCDPISGHDNLYWYRRVMGKEIKFLLHFVKESKQDESGMPNNRFLAERTGGTYSTLKVQPAELEDSGVYFCASSQQGARRYTEAFFGQGTRLTVV.

The CDR3 DNA reads TGCGCCAGCAGCCAAGACGGGGACAGGTCCTGTTTTGGCTACACCTTC. Amino acids: CASSQDGDRSCFGYTF. The chain has TRBV4-1 and TRBJ1-2, with 8 bases aligning to TRBD1. This CDR3 spans 16 amino acids. Germline CDR1 is MGHRA and CDR2 is YSYEKL. V trimming: 0 bases; J trimming: 7 bases; junction bases outside the gene matches: 10.

The chain uses TRBV6-4 and TRBJ2-1, with D possibly being TRBD1 (5 bases). Germline CDR1 MRHNA, CDR2 SNTAGT. The CDR3 loop spans 18 amino acids. V dropped 0 bases and J dropped 2 bases, with 17 bases sitting between them. As DNA, the CDR3 is TGTGCCAGCAGTGACTCTGGGCTAGGTCAGGGCCCCTACAATGAGCAGTTCTTC. It specifies CASSDSGLGQGPYNEQFF.

The V and J genes are TRBV7-6 and TRBJ1-1; a weak D match, TRBD1 (6 bases). The CDR3 is 15 amino acids. Germline V gene data show CDR1 as SGHVS and CDR2 as FNYEAQ. V shed 5 bases and J shed 0 bases, with 13 bases lying between them. The CDR3 DNA reads TGTGCCAGCAGCCCCGTCGGACAGTTGAACACTGAAGCTTTCTTT. Translated, it gives CASSPVGQLNTEAFF.

This chain links TRBV5-1 with TRBJ1-2, with a weak D call TRBD1 (5 bases). The V end was cut by 0 bases, the J end by 5 bases, with 23 bases between. This CDR3 has 18 residues. Germline V lookup: CDR1 SGHRS, CDR2 YFSETQ. The CDR3 here is CASSLGVFPRGDKYGYTF. For the CDR3, the DNA is TGCGCCAGCAGCTTGGGAGTGTTTCCTCGGGGGGATAAGTATGGCTACACCTTC.

V gene TRBV21-1 combines with J gene TRBJ1-2. TRBV21-1 represents a pseudogene. The CDR3 extends over 11 amino acids. The CDR3 loop reads CASGALYGYTF. In DNA, the CDR3 is TGTGCCAGCGGAGCCCTCTATGGCTACACCTTC.

The V and J genes are TRBV6-6 and TRBJ2-5; 9 nucleotides align to TRBD1. Trimming at V came to 7 bases and at J to 5 bases, leaving 14 bases not matched to a gene. This CDR3 is built from 16 residues. The germline gives CDR1 MNHNY, CDR2 SVGAGI (reference sequence). CDR3 region: CASNGDRVHGAETQYF. The CDR3 DNA sequence: TGTGCCAGCAATGGGGACAGGGTGCATGGTGCGGAGACCCAGTACTTC.

V gene TRBV5-6 combines with J gene TRBJ1-1; perhaps TRBD1 as D (5 bases). Germline V gives CDR1 SGHDT, CDR2 YYEEEE. The CDR3 runs to 14 residues. V was cut by 5 bases and J by 2 bases, with 13 bases left in between. Written as DNA, the CDR3 is TGTGCCAGCAGGAAGGGGCAGGCAAACACTGAAGCTTTCTTT. Residues: CASRKGQANTEAFF. The entire variable domain, with the rest obtained from reference TRBV5-6 and TRBJ1-1, is as follows: DAGVTQSPTHLIKTRGQQVTLRCSPKSGHDTVSWYQQALGQGPQFIFQYYEEEERQRGNFPDRFSGHQFPNYSSELNVNALLLGDSALYLCASRKGQANTEAFFGQGTRLTVV.

V gene TRBV10-3 combines with J gene TRBJ1-2; D call uncertain. CDR1 is ENHRY and CDR2 is SYGVKD in the germline V gene. Trimming took 0 bases from V and 4 from J, leaving 9 bases between them. The CDR3 is 14 residues long. Here the CDR3 reads CAISESRSCYGYTF. CDR3 coding DNA: TGTGCCATCAGTGAGTCACGGTCTTGCTATGGCTACACCTTC.

The chain uses TRBV6-5 and TRBJ2-3, with D tentatively TRBD1 (6 bases). The CDR3 is 16 residues long. Trimming left V 2 bases short and J 4 bases short, with 16 bases between. CDR1 is MNHEY and CDR2 is SVGAGI in the germline V gene. CDR3 bases: TGTGCCAGCAGTTACGGTGGGACATCCTTGTCAGATACGCAGTATTTT. Amino acids: CASSYGGTSLSDTQYF.

The J gene is TRBJ1-1, the V gene TRBV6-6; D possibly corresponds to TRBD1 (5 bases). Germline values: CDR1 MNHNY, CDR2 SVGAGI (reference sequence). Trimming left V 0 bases short and J 7 bases short, with 15 bases between. CDR3 length: 15 residues. The CDR3 spells CASSYSAGKFFEAFF. In DNA form, the CDR3 reads TGTGCCAGCAGTTACTCGGCAGGGAAATTCTTTGAAGCTTTCTTT.

The gene calls are TRBV5-4 and TRBJ1-6; 9 positions match TRBD1. V shed 4 bases, J shed 6 bases, and the junction held 2 bases outside the gene matches. This CDR3 has 14 residues. From germline, CDR1 is SGHNT and CDR2 YYREEE (reference sequence). CDR3 DNA sequence: TGTGCCAGCAGCGCGGGACAGGGTAATTCACCCCTCCACTTT. Translation: CASSAGQGNSPLHF.

The chain uses TRBV18 and TRBJ1-2; 9 positions match TRBD1. The germline CDR1 and CDR2 sequences are KGHSH and LQKENI. This CDR3 has 14 amino acids. V lost 5 bases to trimming and J lost 4 bases; unmatched junction nucleotides: 5. CDR3 protein: CASSTGQGFYGYTF. The CDR3, as DNA: TGTGCCAGCTCAACAGGACAGGGGTTCTATGGCTACACCTTC. Combining the CDR3 with reference TRBV18 and TRBJ1-2 gives the whole variable domain NAGVMQNPRHLVRRRGQEARLRCSPMKGHSHVYWYRQLPEEGLKFMVYLQKENIIDESGMPKERFSAEFPKEGPSILRIQQVVRGDSAAYFCASSTGQGFYGYTFGSGTRLTVV.

The gene calls are TRBV19 and TRBJ1-6, with D tentatively TRBD1 (6 bases). V was clipped by 5 bases and J by 10 bases, with 24 bases between them. CDR1 and CDR2 (germline): LNHDA, SQIVND (reference sequence). The CDR3 is 17 amino acids. The CDR3 protein is CASSPPGQGPLGSPLHF. The CDR3 nucleotides are TGTGCCAGTAGTCCCCCGGGACAAGGCCCTCTCGGGTCACCCCTCCACTTT.

The rearrangement joins TRBV6-5 to TRBJ1-2, with 9 bases lining up with TRBD1. The CDR3 covers 15 residues. The germline gives CDR1 MNHEY, CDR2 SVGAGI. The V segment lost 4 bases and the J segment 3 bases; nucleotides outside the gene matches: 6. The CDR3 is CASSFSGQGHYGYTF. The CDR3 region has the DNA TGTGCCAGCAGTTTCTCGGGACAGGGACACTATGGCTACACCTTC.

The chain is built from TRBV5-5 and TRBJ1-6, with D possibly matching TRBD1 (5 bases). Trimming took off 5 bases at V and 9 bases at J, with 18 bases between the two ends. The CDR3 length is 15 residues. The germline CDR1 and CDR2 sequences are SGHKS and YYEKEE (reference sequence). The CDR3 region is CASRKDTSGGSPLHF. Here the CDR3 DNA reads TGTGCCAGCAGGAAAGACACCAGCGGGGGTTCACCCCTCCACTTT.

V gene TRBV7-3 combines with J gene TRBJ2-1; 8 bases fit TRBD2. V was pared by 1 base and J by 0 bases, with 20 bases of the junction left unmatched. Germline loops: CDR1 SGHTA, CDR2 FQGTGA. CDR3 length: 22 residues. The CDR3 nucleotides are TGTGCCAGCAGCTTAAGACAGATCGGCGGGGGGTCCAGCTTAAGCTCCTACAATGAGCAGTTCTTC. This translates into CASSLRQIGGGSSLSSYNEQFF.

This sequence joins TRBV7-7 and TRBJ2-1; D ambiguous. V gave up 5 bases and J gave up 5 bases, with 16 bases separating them. Per germline, CDR1 SSHAT and CDR2 FNYEAQ (reference sequence). The CDR3 contains 15 residues. CDR3: CASSQMSDIDNEQFF. The DNA of the CDR3 is TGTGCCAGCAGCCAGATGTCCGACATTGACAATGAGCAGTTCTTC.

The chain has TRBV6-5 and TRBJ2-3; perhaps TRBD2 as D (7 bases). The CDR3 sequence is 14 residues long. Looked up from germline, CDR1 is MNHEY and CDR2 is SVGAGI. The V and J ends lost 5 bases and 8 bases respectively, with 17 bases between them. The CDR3 here is CASSPGGPGRTQYF. The CDR3, as DNA: TGTGCCAGCAGTCCGGGGGGCCCAGGACGTACGCAGTATTTT.

The chain joins TRBV7-4 to TRBJ1-1, with a tentative D call TRBD1 (6 bases). Trimming cost V 4 bases and J 5 bases, with 20 bases left between them. Germline CDR1 SGHVT, CDR2 SQSDAQ. The CDR3 is 16 residues long. In nucleotides, the CDR3 is TGTGCCAGCAGCTCCAAACAGGGAGCGTTGCTTACTGAAGCTTTCTTT. Amino acids: CASSSKQGALLTEAFF.

This clone was found once. The rearrangement uses TRBV28 and TRBJ2-5; 8 nucleotides agree with TRBD1. Germline-derived CDR1 and CDR2 are MDHEN and SYDVKM. There are 12 residues in the CDR3. The ends lost 7 bases at V and 3 bases at J; junction bases unmatched: 1. DNA of the CDR3: TGTGCCAGCAAGGGACAGGAAGAGACCCAGTACTTC. Translation: CASKGQEETQYF.

The chain has TRBV5-6 and TRBJ2-3, with 12 bases that match TRBD1. The J segment lost 8 bases and the V segment lost 1 base, leaving 17 bases of the junction unmatched. Per the germline V gene, CDR1 is SGHDT and CDR2 is YYEEEE. This CDR3 contains 19 residues. The CDR3 DNA is TGTGCCAGCAGCTTGTGTGCCCCCGAGACGGGACAGGGGGCTCGTACGCAGTATTTT. Translating gives CASSLCAPETGQGARTQYF.

The gene calls are TRBV5-6 and TRBJ1-3; no firm D call. This CDR3 is built from 15 residues. Trimming pared 3 bases from V and 0 bases from J, leaving 10 bases between. CDR1 and CDR2 from the germline V gene are SGHDT and YYEEEE. CDR3 protein: CASSCPADSGNTIYF. Written as DNA, the CDR3 is TGTGCCAGCAGCTGCCCCGCGGACTCTGGAAACACCATATATTTT.